This T cell receptor beta chain was identified during a study of blood T cell repertoires in COVID-19. About the study: Donors in the United States, Italy and Spain gave samples during acute or convalescent COVID-19.

The CDR3 has 17 amino acids. Germline V gene data show CDR1 as SGHDN and CDR2 as FVKESK. V lost 1 base and J 4 bases, leaving 19 bases between the germline ends. Using immunoSEQ multiplex PCR, the repertoire was profiled, and TCRdb retains in-frame clones only, with some absent. This table has approximately 280,000 clones, around 86% appearing once. The rearrangement uses TRBV14 and TRBJ2-5; TRBD1 might be the D (7 bases). Sequenced input: peripheral blood. This sequence originates from a man aged 50 to 59 with acute or convalescent COVID-19. The CDR3 loop reads CASSQGKIPGGIETQYF. In DNA form, the CDR3 reads TGTGCCAGCAGCCAAGGGAAAATTCCAGGGGGGATAGAGACCCAGTACTTC.